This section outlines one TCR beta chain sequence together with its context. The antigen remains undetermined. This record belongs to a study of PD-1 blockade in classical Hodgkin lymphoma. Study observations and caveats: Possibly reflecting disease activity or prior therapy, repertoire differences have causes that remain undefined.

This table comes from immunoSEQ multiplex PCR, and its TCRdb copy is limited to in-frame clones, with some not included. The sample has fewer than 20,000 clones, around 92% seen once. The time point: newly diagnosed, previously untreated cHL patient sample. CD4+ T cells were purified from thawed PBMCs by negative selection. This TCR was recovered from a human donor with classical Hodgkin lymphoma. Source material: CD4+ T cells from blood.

CDR3 residues: CASKGTGNTEAFF. In DNA form, the CDR3 reads TGTGCCAGCAAGGGGACAGGGAACACTGAAGCTTTCTTT. The chain joins TRBV14 to TRBJ1-1; TRBD1 agrees at 8 bases. Per germline, CDR1 SGHDN and CDR2 FVKESK. The CDR3 sequence is 13 residues long. V lost 7 bases to trimming and J lost 1 base; unmatched junction nucleotides: 2.